Listed here are 4 T cell receptor beta chains from one sample, sequenced in a study of control samples from healthy donors and cancer patients. Data came from immunoSEQ multiplex PCR; TCRdb stores just in-frame clones and leaves some out. The repertoire holds 150,000 or so clones, with approximately 90% as singletons. The specimen was blood. These receptors all come from a man aged 40-50 years in good health.

This chain uses TRBV5-1 with TRBJ1-1; TRBD1 matches at 7 bases. In germline, CDR1 is SGHRS, CDR2 YFSETQ. V lost 4 bases and J lost 2; bases outside the gene matches: 11. The CDR3 runs 16 residues. Written as DNA, the CDR3 is TGCGCCAGCAGCATAAATAGACAGGGACCTAACACTGAAGCTTTCTTT. Its protein is CASSINRQGPNTEAFF.

This clone has just a few counts. The V call is TRBV3-1 (or the pseudogene TRBV3-2), the J call TRBJ2-3; no definite D call. Germline values: CDR1 LGHDT, CDR2 YNNKEL (reference sequence). The CDR3 is made up of 14 amino acids. Trimming took 4 bases from V and 10 from J, leaving 18 bases between them. CDR3 bases: TGTGCCAGCAGCCGAACCGGGCCCGTGAGCGCGCAGTATTTT. It translates to CASSRTGPVSAQYF.

V is TRBV4-1 and J is TRBJ2-7; 10 nucleotides align to TRBD2. The trim removed 5 bases at V and 4 bases at J, leaving 8 bases unmatched. This CDR3 has 15 residues. Germline assignment: CDR1 MGHRA and CDR2 YSYEKL. The CDR3 protein is CASSEGLAGDYEQYF. The CDR3 bases are TGCGCCAGCAGCGAGGGGCTAGCGGGGGATTACGAGCAGTACTTC.

The rearrangement uses TRBV7-3 and TRBJ2-1; 7 nucleotides agree with TRBD1. The CDR3 runs to 15 residues. Germline CDR1 and CDR2: SGHTA and FQGTGA. The V and J ends lost 1 base and 5 bases, in that order; junction bases with no gene match: 5. The CDR3 loop reads CASSLKGGANNEQFF. DNA for the CDR3: TGTGCCAGCAGCTTAAAAGGGGGCGCGAACAATGAGCAGTTCTTC.